What follows are 21 T cell receptor beta chains derived from one specimen sequenced in a study of T cell repertoires in cytomegalovirus infection. MiXCR, run by TCRdb on the reads, gives a single entry per CDR3 protein. This sample has around 770,000 distinct CDR3 sequences; around 29% occur once, and the top ten carry around 14%. These TCRs' antigens remain unknown. Sequencing used cultured CD8+ T cells from PBMCs, obtained from culture after CMV antigen stimulation. The receptors were gathered from a human donor in good health (CMV status not recorded). Some clones in this sample may be carry-over from other donors' samples.

The chain has TRBV10-3 and TRBJ2-2, with a weak D call TRBD2 (5 bases). This CDR3 is built from 12 residues. Germline V gene sequence: CDR1 ENHRY, CDR2 SYGVKD. Trimming took 8 bases from V and 4 from J, leaving 8 bases between them. The CDR3 sequence is CAIVGVTGELFF. The CDR3 region has the DNA TGTGCCATCGTCGGGGTCACCGGGGAGCTGTTTTTT.

This clonotype appeared a few times. The chain recombines TRBV6-5 with TRBJ2-5; 7 bases agree with TRBD1. Germline CDR1 and CDR2: MNHEY and SVGAGI. This CDR3 contains 14 residues. Unmatched junction bases numbered 9, after V lost 6 bases and J lost 5 bases. The CDR3 DNA is TGTGCCAGCAGAAGAACAGGGGCGAGGGAGACCCAGTACTTC. This translates into CASRRTGARETQYF.

The gene calls are TRBV7-9 and TRBJ2-7; D unresolved. V lost 4 bases, J lost 0 bases, and 13 bases lay in between. CDR1 and CDR2 (germline): SEHNR, FQNEAQ (reference sequence). This CDR3 contains 15 residues. In DNA, the CDR3 is TGTGCCAGCAGCTCCCCCATGGGTCTCTCCTACGAGCAGTACTTC. Its protein product is CASSSPMGLSYEQYF.

V gene TRBV7-6 combines with J gene TRBJ1-1; no reliable D call. The CDR3 sequence is 15 residues long. The V gene lost 0 bases and the J gene lost 1 base, with 9 bases spanning the gap. Germline V lookup: CDR1 SGHVS, CDR2 FNYEAQ. CDR3 sequence: CASSLASSQNTEAFF. Here the CDR3 DNA reads TGTGCCAGCAGCTTAGCATCCAGTCAGAACACTGAAGCTTTCTTT. Based on the CDR3 plus reference TRBV7-6 and TRBJ1-1, the full variable domain is GAGVSQSPRYKVTKRGQDVALRCDPISGHVSLYWYRQALGQGPEFLTYFNYEAQQDKSGLPNDRFSAERPEGSISTLTIQRTEQRDSAMYRCASSLASSQNTEAFFGQGTRLTVV.

The table lists this clonotype with a few counts. The chain has TRBV12-3 or TRBV12-4 and TRBJ2-7; D not resolved. The CDR3 consists of 15 residues. Trimming took off 2 bases at V and 2 bases at J, with 13 bases between the two ends. In DNA, the CDR3 is TGTGCCAGCAGTTTACGATCAGGAATCCCCTACGAGCAGTACTTC. This codes for CASSLRSGIPYEQYF.

V and J are TRBV7-9 and TRBJ1-2; a possible D gene is TRBD1 (6 bases). The CDR3 length is 13 residues. Germline-derived CDR1 and CDR2 are SEHNR and FQNEAQ (reference sequence). Between the trimmed V and J ends, which lost 4 bases and 6 bases, there was a span of 12 bases. CDR3 in amino acids: CASSWAHRDGYTF. CDR3 nucleotides: TGTGCCAGCAGCTGGGCCCACAGGGATGGCTACACCTTC. The variable domain in full, completed from reference TRBV7-9 and TRBJ1-2, reads DTGVSQNPRHKITKRGQNVTFRCDPISEHNRLYWYRQTLGQGPEFLTYFQNEAQLEKSRLLSDRFSAERPKGSFSTLEIQRTEQGDSAMYLCASSWAHRDGYTFGSGTRLTVV.

The chain joins TRBV12-3 or TRBV12-4 to TRBJ2-2; D not resolved. The germline V and J ends were trimmed by 6 bases and 3 bases, with 17 bases remaining between them. This CDR3 comprises 16 residues. The CDR3 region is CASSPFNQDHTGELFF. CDR3 nucleotide sequence: TGTGCCAGCAGCCCTTTTAACCAAGATCACACCGGGGAGCTGTTTTTT.

This clonotype was counted a few times. The gene calls are TRBV6-5 and TRBJ2-3, with D uncertain. Germline V lookup: CDR1 MNHEY, CDR2 SVGAGI. The length of the CDR3 is 14 residues. V lost 0 bases to trimming and J lost 1 base, with 5 bases between them. The CDR3 coding sequence is TGTGCCAGCAGTTACTCGCAGGGCACAGATACGCAGTATTTT. This encodes CASSYSQGTDTQYF.

This clonotype occurred many times. This sequence joins TRBV5-6 and TRBJ2-1; D is uncertain. Per the germline V gene, CDR1 is SGHDT and CDR2 is YYEEEE. Between the trimmed V and J ends, which lost 5 bases and 5 bases, there was a span of 8 bases. The CDR3 consists of 12 residues. CDR3 coding DNA: TGTGCCAGCAGTCCTGGGCACAATGAGCAGTTCTTC. This translates into CASSPGHNEQFF. The whole variable domain, remainder taken from reference TRBV5-6 and TRBJ2-1, is DAGVTQSPTHLIKTRGQQVTLRCSPKSGHDTVSWYQQALGQGPQFIFQYYEEEERQRGNFPDRFSGHQFPNYSSELNVNALLLGDSALYLCASSPGHNEQFFGPGTRLTVL.

This clonotype appeared a few times. This chain connects TRBV3-1 to TRBJ2-1; 10 positions match TRBD1. J gave up 4 bases and V 1 base, and 7 bases lay outside the gene matches. The length of the CDR3 is 17 residues. The germline V gene has CDR1 LGHDT and CDR2 YNNKEL (reference sequence). CDR3 region: CASSQGGWDRGYNEQFF. DNA for the CDR3: TGTGCCAGCAGCCAAGGAGGGTGGGACAGGGGATACAATGAGCAGTTCTTC.

The chain has TRBV4-3 and TRBJ2-3; D uncertain. Deletions cut 0 bases from V and 0 bases from J, with 10 bases between. The length of the CDR3 is 16 residues. Germline CDR1 is LGHNA and CDR2 is YSLEER. In nucleotides, the CDR3 is TGCGCCAGCAGCCAAGATAGGACGTTGAGCACAGATACGCAGTATTTT. Its translation is CASSQDRTLSTDTQYF.

The V and J genes are TRBV5-4 and TRBJ2-7; D gene uncertain. From germline, CDR1 is SGHNT and CDR2 YYREEE (reference sequence). This CDR3 spans 11 amino acids. The V end was cut by 4 bases, the J end by 6 bases, with 8 bases between. CDR3 in amino acids: CASSGRGEQYF. The CDR3 DNA follows: TGTGCCAGCAGCGGCAGAGGCGAGCAGTACTTC.

This clonotype was seen a few times. This CDR3 is CASSPRDPETQYF. The CDR3 DNA sequence: TGTGCCAGCAGCCCCCGGGACCCAGAGACCCAGTACTTC. J is TRBJ2-5 and V is TRBV7-8; D may correspond to TRBD1 or TRBD2 (5 bases each). The CDR3 consists of 13 residues. The germline CDR1 and CDR2 sequences are SGHVS and FQNEAQ. V lost 5 bases to trimming and J lost 4 bases, with 11 bases between them.

V and J are TRBV27 and TRBJ2-5; the match to TRBD1 covers 8 bases. CDR3 length: 13 amino acids. The V gene end was trimmed by 5 bases and the J gene end by 4 bases; junction bases not matched to a gene: 3. Looked up from germline, CDR1 is MNHEY and CDR2 is SMNVEV (reference sequence). The CDR3, as DNA: TGTGCCAGCAGTGTGACAGGGGTAGAGACCCAGTACTTC. Translation gives CASSVTGVETQYF.

The chain combines TRBV4-1 with TRBJ1-5, with a tentative D call TRBD1 (5 bases). Per germline, CDR1 MGHRA and CDR2 YSYEKL. This CDR3 is built from 16 residues. Trimming took off 1 base at V and 3 bases at J, with 13 bases between the two ends. The CDR3 nucleotides are TGCGCCAGCAGCCAAGCGGATGGAGGGACCAATCAGCCCCAGCATTTT. It is translated as CASSQADGGTNQPQHF.

The rearrangement links TRBV12-3 or TRBV12-4 to TRBJ2-7, with D perhaps TRBD2 (5 bases). The V end was cut by 0 bases, the J end by 4 bases, with 16 bases between. The CDR3 runs to 16 residues. The CDR3 nucleotides read TGTGCCAGCAGTTTAGCGTACGGGATGGTGTCTTACGAGCAGTACTTC. Translated: CASSLAYGMVSYEQYF.

The chain combines TRBV19 with TRBJ1-4; unclear D gene. V was cut by 6 bases and J by 7 bases, with 18 bases left in between. CDR3 size: 15 residues. Germline CDR1 and CDR2: LNHDA and SQIVND (reference sequence). The CDR3 DNA follows: TGTGCCAGTAGCGTGATGAAGACCCTGGGTGAAAAACTGTTTTTT. It encodes CASSVMKTLGEKLFF.

A few counts support this clonotype. This chain links TRBV12-3 or TRBV12-4 with TRBJ1-1; D gene ambiguous. V lost 5 bases to trimming and J lost 2 bases, with 18 bases between them. This CDR3 is built from 16 residues. The CDR3 bases are TGTGCCAGCAGTGTAGAGGGCGTAGGGCGAAACACTGAAGCTTTCTTT. Amino acid sequence: CASSVEGVGRNTEAFF.

This clonotype was recorded many times. The chain is built from TRBV12-3 or TRBV12-4 and TRBJ1-3; D not resolved. The CDR3 contains 15 residues. V was pared by 2 bases and J by 0 bases, with 8 bases between. The CDR3 DNA is TGTGCCAGCAGTTTAATTCCTAGCTCTGGAAACACCATATATTTT. It specifies CASSLIPSSGNTIYF.

The V gene is TRBV6-2 or TRBV6-3, the J gene TRBJ1-5, with 7 bases lining up with TRBD1. The CDR3 covers 12 residues. CDR1 is MNHEY and CDR2 is SVGEGT in the germline V gene. J gave up 4 bases and V 8 bases, and 2 bases lay outside the gene matches. CDR3 nucleotides: TGTGCCAGCTTGGACAGGAATCAGCCCCAGCATTTT. This codes for CASLDRNQPQHF.

This clonotype showed up just a few times. The chain has TRBV9 and TRBJ1-3; D remains ambiguous. The V gene's germline CDR1 is SGDLS and CDR2 YYNGEE. CDR3 length equals 15 residues. The ends were cut back, 6 bases at V and 1 base at J, with 14 bases in the middle. This CDR3 reads CASNQEGRSGNTIYF. The CDR3 DNA is TGTGCCAGCAACCAGGAAGGGCGGTCTGGAAACACCATATATTTT.